What follows are 27 T cell receptor beta chains derived from one specimen sequenced in a study of blood T cell repertoires in COVID-19. Sequencing was performed with immunoSEQ multiplex PCR; in TCRdb, only in-frame clones are kept and a portion is missing. The data hold approximately 150,000 clones, with over 80% observed a single time. Sequences were obtained from peripheral blood. Receptor source: a man older than 75 with acute or convalescent COVID-19.

This clone was seen once. The rearrangement joins TRBV7-9 to TRBJ1-3, with TRBD1 identical over 9 bases. The CDR3 has 13 amino acids. Germline CDR1 and CDR2: SEHNR and FQNEAQ (reference sequence). Losses at the gene ends were 5 bases for V and 7 bases for J; bases not matched to a gene: 3. CDR3 residues: CASSLGQGNTIYF. The CDR3 DNA reads as TGTGCCAGCAGCCTCGGACAGGGGAACACCATATATTTT.

This chain uses TRBV19 with TRBJ1-5, with 10 bases matching TRBD1. The CDR3 runs to 15 residues. The ends lost 4 bases at V and 5 bases at J; junction bases unmatched: 5. In germline, CDR1 is LNHDA, CDR2 SQIVND (reference sequence). For the CDR3, the DNA is TGTGCCAGTAGTAAGCCGGGACAGGGGTATCAGCCCCAGCATTTT. This sequence encodes CASSKPGQGYQPQHF. The full variable domain, in which reference TRBV19 and TRBJ1-5 provide the parts outside the CDR3, is DGGITQSPKYLFRKEGQNVTLSCEQNLNHDAMYWYRQDPGQGLRLIYYSQIVNDFQKGDIAEGYSVSREKKESFPLTVTSAQKNPTAFYLCASSKPGQGYQPQHFGDGTRLSIL.

The genes are TRBV3-1 (or the pseudogene TRBV3-2) and TRBJ1-4; D is unclear. CDR3 length equals 15 residues. V was trimmed by 2 bases and J by 0 bases, leaving 7 bases between them. The germline gives CDR1 LGHDT, CDR2 YNNKEL (reference sequence). The CDR3 spells CASSQRGPTNEKLFF. In DNA form, the CDR3 reads TGTGCCAGCAGCCAACGTGGCCCAACTAATGAAAAACTGTTTTTT.

In this sample, this clone turned up once. The chain recombines TRBV7-6 with TRBJ2-2, with 7 positions matching TRBD2. Germline-derived CDR1 and CDR2 are SGHVS and FNYEAQ. The CDR3 contains 17 residues. With V trimmed by 4 bases and J by 4 bases, 12 bases remained unmatched. CDR3 DNA: TGTGCCAGCAGCTCCCAAGCCAGACTAGCAACCACCGGGGAGCTGTTTTTT. This codes for CASSSQARLATTGELFF.

V is TRBV11-2 and J is TRBJ2-5, with 9 bases matching TRBD2. After removal of 2 bases from V and 3 bases from J, the junction contained 4 bases not matched to a gene. This CDR3 has 15 amino acids. CDR1 and CDR2 (germline): SGHAT, FQNNGV. CDR3 loop: CASSLSRGREETQYF. The CDR3 DNA reads as TGTGCCAGCAGCTTATCCCGCGGGAGGGAAGAGACCCAGTACTTC.

The chain carries TRBV15 and TRBJ1-5; no clear D gene. CDR3 length: 15 amino acids. Germline CDR1 LNHNV, CDR2 YYDKDF (reference sequence). The ends were cut back, 1 base at V and 9 bases at J, with 16 bases in the middle. The CDR3 DNA reads TGTGCCACCAGCAGAGGTCGCGGTTTTGTGGGGCCCCAGCATTTT. Translation gives CATSRGRGFVGPQHF.

The gene calls are TRBV4-1 and TRBJ1-6; D is unresolved. V was cut by 0 bases and J by 8 bases, with 5 bases left in between. This CDR3 is built from 13 residues. Germline values: CDR1 MGHRA, CDR2 YSYEKL. In DNA form, the CDR3 reads TGCGCCAGCAGCCAAGAGCAGGATTCACCCCTCCACTTT. It translates to CASSQEQDSPLHF.

In this sample, this clone turned up once. The genes are TRBV5-4 and TRBJ2-5, with 9 positions matching TRBD2. The germline CDR1 and CDR2 sequences are SGHNT and YYREEE (reference sequence). J was trimmed by 0 bases and V by 4 bases; bases with no gene match: 4. The CDR3 is 15 amino acids. The CDR3 spells CASSPSSGNQETQYF. CDR3 DNA sequence: TGTGCCAGCAGCCCCTCTAGCGGGAACCAAGAGACCCAGTACTTC. The variable domain in full, completed from reference TRBV5-4 and TRBJ2-5, reads ETGVTQSPTHLIKTRGQQVTLRCSSQSGHNTVSWYQQALGQGPQFIFQYYREEENGRGNFPPRFSGLQFPNYSSELNVNALELDDSALYLCASSPSSGNQETQYFGPGTRLLVL.

The chain uses TRBV5-4 and TRBJ2-7; 11 bases match TRBD2. The CDR3 consists of 14 residues. Germline CDR1 is SGHNT and CDR2 is YYREEE (reference sequence). V shed 2 bases and J 6 bases; nucleotides not matched to a gene: 4. The DNA for the CDR3 is TGTGCCAGCAGCTTCTCCCTAGCGGGAGGCGAGCAGTACTTC. It yields the protein CASSFSLAGGEQYF.

The genes are TRBV4-1 and TRBJ1-6, with no clear D. Trimming stripped 0 bases from V and 7 bases from J, with 7 bases between. Germline loops: CDR1 MGHRA, CDR2 YSYEKL. This CDR3 contains 14 residues. In DNA, the CDR3 is TGCGCCAGCAGCCAAGAATCGGGGAATTCACCCCTCCACTTT. Its translation is CASSQESGNSPLHF.

The chain uses TRBV12-3 or TRBV12-4 and TRBJ2-3; maybe TRBD1 (5 bases). CDR3 length: 13 amino acids. V was clipped by 3 bases and J by 4 bases, with 8 bases between them. CDR3 DNA: TGTGCCAGCAGTTTTAAGACAGCAGATACGCAGTATTTT. Amino acid sequence: CASSFKTADTQYF.

In DNA, the CDR3 is TGTGCCAGCAGTAAGGAACCGACAGGGAATGCTTTCTTT. Protein sequence: CASSKEPTGNAFF. The rearrangement links TRBV6-4 to TRBJ1-1; 7 bases fit TRBD1. CDR3 length equals 13 residues. The J segment lost 11 bases and the V segment lost 5 bases, leaving 11 bases of the junction unmatched. Germline values: CDR1 MRHNA, CDR2 SNTAGT.

The J gene is TRBJ2-2, the V gene TRBV12-3 or TRBV12-4; D is ambiguous. The V end was cut by 6 bases, the J end by 6 bases, with 11 bases between. This CDR3 has 13 amino acids. The DNA of the CDR3 is TGTGCCAGCAGGACCCGTGAGGCCGGGGAGCTGTTTTTT. Its protein product is CASRTREAGELFF.

V usage is TRBV6-1 and J usage is TRBJ2-7, with D tentatively TRBD1 (7 bases). V dropped 2 bases and J dropped 2 bases, with 13 bases sitting between them. This CDR3 spans 15 amino acids. Germline values: CDR1 MNHNS, CDR2 SASEGT. CDR3 nucleotide sequence: TGTGCCAGCAGTGAATCCCAGGGGGGTCCCTACGAGCAGTACTTC. As protein: CASSESQGGPYEQYF.

This sequence joins TRBV5-1 and TRBJ2-1, with D tentatively TRBD2 (6 bases). This CDR3 has 15 residues. With 0 bases removed from V and 2 bases from J, the gap between germline ends came to 9 bases. Germline CDR1 and CDR2: SGHRS and YFSETQ. The CDR3 nucleotides are TGCGCCAGCAGCTTGGGCGGGAATCCCTACAATGAGCAGTTCTTC. Protein: CASSLGGNPYNEQFF.

The rearrangement links TRBV30 to TRBJ2-1; 8 positions agree with TRBD1. The length of the CDR3 is 16 residues. Losses at the gene ends were 2 bases for V and 10 bases for J; bases not matched to a gene: 16. Per germline, CDR1 GTSNPN and CDR2 SVGIG (reference sequence). The CDR3 sequence: CAWSSAGGTGGREQFF. The DNA of the CDR3 is TGTGCCTGGAGTTCCGCGGGCGGGACAGGTGGGAGGGAGCAGTTCTTC.

V gene TRBV5-6 combines with J gene TRBJ2-3; D ambiguous. V lost 4 bases and J 1 base, leaving 13 bases between the germline ends. The CDR3 consists of 15 residues. Germline CDR1 reads SGHDT; CDR2 reads YYEEEE. CDR3 DNA sequence: TGTGCCAGCAGCAGAACCGCACTGGGCACAGATACGCAGTATTTT. Its translation: CASSRTALGTDTQYF.

The V and J genes are TRBV2 and TRBJ1-4; 9 bases agree with TRBD1. This CDR3 has 14 residues. Germline CDR1 is SNHLY and CDR2 is FYNNEI. V shed 6 bases, J shed 7 bases, and the junction held 6 bases outside the gene matches. CDR3 amino acids: CASSPDRGGEKLFF. The CDR3 region has the DNA TGTGCCAGCAGCCCGGACAGGGGAGGTGAAAAACTGTTTTTT.

This sequence joins TRBV5-4 and TRBJ1-2, with 7 positions matching TRBD1. The V segment lost 5 bases and the J segment 4 bases; nucleotides outside the gene matches: 11. The CDR3 covers 15 residues. CDR1 and CDR2 from the germline V gene are SGHNT and YYREEE (reference sequence). CDR3 region: CASSHRQGDGYGYTF. CDR3 in DNA: TGTGCCAGCAGTCATCGACAGGGAGATGGCTATGGCTACACCTTC.

The V call is TRBV3-1 (or the pseudogene TRBV3-2), the J call TRBJ1-4, with a tentative D call TRBD1 (6 bases). The V and J ends lost 6 bases and 0 bases respectively, with 8 bases between them. Germline CDR1 reads LGHDT; CDR2 reads YNNKEL (reference sequence). The CDR3 extends over 14 amino acids. CDR3 sequence: CASRAGATNEKLFF. CDR3 bases: TGTGCCAGCAGGGCAGGGGCAACTAATGAAAAACTGTTTTTT.

This chain connects TRBV28 to TRBJ1-6, with 7 nucleotides matching TRBD1. V lost 2 bases to trimming and J lost 5 bases; unmatched junction nucleotides: 6. CDR1 is MDHEN and CDR2 is SYDVKM in the germline V gene. The CDR3 totals 16 residues. CDR3 nucleotide sequence: TGTGCCAGCAGTTTAGGTCCGGGACAGAATAATTCACCCCTCCACTTT. Its translation is CASSLGPGQNNSPLHF.

The chain joins TRBV11-1 to TRBJ2-1, with TRBD1 as a possible D gene (5 bases). V was shortened by 5 bases and J by 0 bases, with 11 bases between the two germline ends. The V gene's germline CDR1 is SGHAT and CDR2 FQDESV (reference sequence). The CDR3 extends over 15 amino acids. CDR3 residues: CASSQDTSSYNEQFF. The CDR3 region has the DNA TGTGCCAGCAGCCAGGACACAAGCTCCTACAATGAGCAGTTCTTC.

The J gene is TRBJ2-1, the V gene TRBV6-2 or TRBV6-3; tentatively, D is TRBD2 (6 bases). There are 14 residues in the CDR3. With 2 bases removed from V and 7 bases from J, the gap between germline ends came to 12 bases. Germline values: CDR1 MNHEY, CDR2 SVGEGT. CDR3 in amino acids: CASSYLQEGNEQFF. The CDR3 DNA is TGTGCCAGCAGTTACCTACAGGAGGGGAATGAGCAGTTCTTC.

Concerning this clone itself: Germline and junction disagree at one end, which may indicate a read error. The V call is TRBV6-1, the J call TRBJ2-7; the D gene is possibly TRBD2 (7 bases). The CDR3 is 13 amino acids. From germline, CDR1 is MNHNS and CDR2 SASEGT. The CDR3 loop is CASSEVGGQGRRF. The CDR3 bases are TGTGCCAGCAGTGAAGTGGGGGGGCAGGGGAGGCGGTTC.

The V and J genes are TRBV4-2 and TRBJ1-3; 8 bases line up with TRBD1. This CDR3 contains 16 residues. Germline trimming cut 4 bases from V and 4 bases from J; bases unmatched to any gene: 9. CDR1 is LGHNA and CDR2 is YNFKEQ in the germline V gene. This CDR3 reads CASSPTGARGGNTIYF. The CDR3 coding sequence is TGTGCCAGCAGCCCGACAGGGGCAAGGGGCGGAAACACCATATATTTT.

The gene calls are TRBV2 and TRBJ2-7; no firm D call. Looked up from germline, CDR1 is SNHLY and CDR2 is FYNNEI. V was trimmed by 5 bases and J by 3 bases, leaving 5 bases between them. The CDR3 has 11 residues. The CDR3 loop is CASSPRYEQYF. The CDR3 nucleotides are TGTGCCAGCAGTCCCCGCTACGAGCAGTACTTC.

The chain is built from TRBV28 and TRBJ2-2, with a weak D call TRBD1 (7 bases). The V end was cut by 5 bases, the J end by 4 bases, with 26 bases between. Germline V lookup: CDR1 MDHEN, CDR2 SYDVKM. The CDR3 runs 19 residues. The DNA for the CDR3 is TGTGCCAGCAGTCCACCTCGAGGGGGCGGGACCTCGGGCACCGGGGAGCTGTTTTTT. The encoded protein is CASSPPRGGGTSGTGELFF.